This entry is about one T cell receptor (beta chain). This record belongs to a study of spatial heterogeneity in lung cancer. Time point in this sample: sample taken at primary tumor resection. V was pared by 0 bases and J by 0 bases, with 13 bases between. The CDR3 is 17 residues long. The library protocol tagged each TCR cDNA with a unique molecular identifier. TCRdb itself ran the 5' RACE reads through MiXCR, one entry per CDR3 protein. The sample holds under 85,000 distinct CDR3 sequences, about 8% seen once. The sequencing used PBMCs, collected at surgery. The clonotype was recovered from a male donor with early-stage non-small cell lung cancer. The chain combines TRBV12-3 or TRBV12-4 with TRBJ2-3; D gene ambiguous. In DNA form, the CDR3 reads TGTGCCAGCAGTTTAGCGCGAAGCGCAACTAGCACAGATACGCAGTATTTT. Amino acids: CASSLARSATSTDTQYF.